This T cell receptor (beta chain) emerged from a study of shared T cell receptors in the human thymus. The count of this clone is one. Some clones are missing from TCRdb's copy, which holds only in-frame ones; the method was immunoSEQ multiplex PCR. The data contain hundreds of thousands of clones, more than 70% of them singletons. Between the trimmed V and J ends, which lost 2 bases and 5 bases, there was a span of 9 bases. There are 12 residues in the CDR3. CDR1 GTSNPN and CDR2 SVGIG come from the germline V gene (reference sequence). These same records also appear under a second study, on human thymus T cells. That paper states: Corrective surgery for congenital heart defects was being performed on the healthy Finnish infants who served as donors. Apparent skewing of V and J gene usage characterized both thymic and blood repertoires. Related research reported highly overlapping thymic repertoires among unrelated individuals.

The sequenced sample was thymocytes. The chain recombines TRBV30 with TRBJ1-1; maybe TRBD1 (6 bases). The clonotype was recovered from a boy in the first two years of life with a congenital heart defect. CDR3 loop: CAWSYRVTEAFF. DNA of the CDR3: TGTGCCTGGAGTTACAGGGTTACTGAAGCTTTCTTT.